This record covers a single TCR beta chain. Its antigen is undetermined. This sample is part of a study of identical twins. General observations from the study: Researchers reported excess low generation probability among twin-shared out-of-frame alpha sequences.

The CDR3 has 14 amino acids. V lost 7 bases to trimming and J lost 7 bases; unmatched junction nucleotides: 12. In germline, CDR1 is SEHNR, CDR2 FQNEAQ (reference sequence). cDNA carried unique molecular identifiers, and a universal primer site was added by template switching. MiXCR, run by TCRdb on the 5' RACE reads, gives a single entry per CDR3 protein. The sample lists about 390,000 distinct CDR3 sequences, around 9% occurring once. The sequenced sample consisted of naive T cells sorted from blood. The receptor was derived from a woman in her forties or fifties in good health. The genes are TRBV7-9 and TRBJ2-5, with 7 bases fitting TRBD1. CDR3 region: CASTDLTGLGTQYF. CDR3 coding DNA: TGTGCCAGCACCGACTTGACAGGGCTGGGGACCCAGTACTTC.